Listed here are 29 T cell receptor beta chains from one sample, sequenced in a study of T cells after yellow fever vaccination. TCRdb re-called the 5' RACE reads through MiXCR, storing one row per CDR3 protein. The table shows 400,000 or so distinct CDR3 sequences, with roughly 10% occurring only once. Sequenced material: PBMCs, taken on the day of the first yellow fever vaccination. The receptors shown here come from a man between 18 and 35 years old who received the YFV17D yellow fever vaccine.

This chain joins TRBV4-1 and TRBJ1-1; 7 bases are shared with TRBD1. Germline loops: CDR1 MGHRA, CDR2 YSYEKL. The CDR3 has 13 amino acids. The V gene end was trimmed by 5 bases and the J gene end by 6 bases; junction bases not matched to a gene: 6. The CDR3 sequence is CASSKQGKAEAFF. The CDR3 DNA is TGCGCCAGCAGCAAACAGGGGAAGGCTGAAGCTTTCTTT.

This clonotype was counted a few times. This chain uses TRBV4-3 with TRBJ1-1; the match to TRBD1 covers 8 bases. V shed 0 bases and J 4 bases; nucleotides not matched to a gene: 4. Germline CDR1 LGHNA, CDR2 YSLEER. The CDR3 loop spans 15 amino acids. The CDR3 DNA follows: TGCGCCAGCAGCCAAGATGGACAGGGAGGCACTGAAGCTTTCTTT. This gives the protein CASSQDGQGGTEAFF.

This clonotype was recorded a few times. The chain couples TRBV11-2 to TRBJ2-3, with D possibly being TRBD1 (6 bases). CDR3 size: 14 residues. Germline lookup yields CDR1 SGHAT and CDR2 FQNNGV. Deletions cut 1 base from V and 4 bases from J, with 9 bases between. As DNA, the CDR3 is TGTGCCAGCAGCTTAGGGGGGCCGGCAGATACGCAGTATTTT. Its protein is CASSLGGPADTQYF.

V gene TRBV7-2 combines with J gene TRBJ2-1; 9 nucleotides match TRBD2. CDR1 is SGHTA and CDR2 is FQGNSA in the germline V gene. Unmatched junction bases numbered 3, after V lost 4 bases and J lost 2 bases. CDR3 size: 15 residues. The CDR3 protein is CASSSAGGAYNEQFF. CDR3 bases: TGTGCCAGCAGCTCAGCGGGGGGAGCCTACAATGAGCAGTTCTTC.

CDR3 coding DNA: TGTGCCAGCAGCTTAGGAGCGGCAACCTACAATGAGCAGTTCTTC. It specifies CASSLGAATYNEQFF. This chain joins TRBV7-9 and TRBJ2-1; tentatively, D is TRBD2 (5 bases). CDR3 length: 15 residues. V was clipped by 1 base and J by 2 bases, with 9 bases between them. Germline CDR1 and CDR2: SEHNR and FQNEAQ (reference sequence).

This clonotype was detected a few times. The rearrangement links TRBV5-1 to TRBJ1-3; no clear D. Per the germline V gene, CDR1 is SGHRS and CDR2 is YFSETQ. Deletions cut 0 bases from V and 0 bases from J, with 13 bases between. The CDR3 runs 17 residues. This chain's CDR3 is CASSLASGSSSGNTIYF. CDR3 bases: TGCGCCAGCAGCTTGGCCAGCGGCTCGAGCTCTGGAAACACCATATATTTT.

This clonotype has a handful of counts. The J gene is TRBJ1-5, the V gene TRBV19; D not certain. Germline lookup yields CDR1 LNHDA and CDR2 SQIVND (reference sequence). The CDR3 runs to 15 residues. V shed 5 bases and J shed 0 bases, with 11 bases lying between them. The CDR3 bases are TGTGCCAGTAGTGTCCAACCGAATAGCAATCAGCCCCAGCATTTT. Translated: CASSVQPNSNQPQHF.

The CDR3 protein is CASSTGLPGETQYF. CDR3 sequence (DNA): TGTGCCAGCAGCACGGGACTTCCGGGGGAGACCCAGTACTTC. The chain combines TRBV7-8 with TRBJ2-5; perhaps TRBD2 as D (6 bases). V dropped 5 bases and J dropped 5 bases, with 15 bases sitting between them. This CDR3 contains 14 residues. Per germline, CDR1 SGHVS and CDR2 FQNEAQ.

This clonotype has a handful of counts. This chain uses TRBV5-5 with TRBJ2-7; D remains ambiguous. The V gene lost 0 bases and the J gene lost 4 bases, with 11 bases spanning the gap. The CDR3 covers 14 residues. Germline assignment: CDR1 SGHKS and CDR2 YYEKEE (reference sequence). The CDR3 DNA is TGTGCCAGCAGCTTGGAGGTCAGTCTTTACGAGCAGTACTTC. Translation: CASSLEVSLYEQYF.

This clonotype showed up many times. CDR3 sequence reads: CASSDYPDTQYF. The DNA of the CDR3 is TGTGCCAGCAGTGACTACCCAGATACGCAGTATTTT. V gene TRBV6-2 or TRBV6-3 combines with J gene TRBJ2-3, with D maybe TRBD2 (5 bases). This CDR3 comprises 12 residues. Germline CDR1 MNHEY, CDR2 SVGEGT. V lost 5 bases, J lost 4 bases, and 7 bases lay in between.

The chain employs TRBV7-8 and TRBJ2-7, with unresolved D. The germline V gene encodes CDR1 SGHVS and CDR2 FQNEAQ. The CDR3 sequence is 16 residues long. Trimming removed 5 bases from V and 7 bases from J, with 24 bases in between. The CDR3: CASSDTGPLDVWEQYF. CDR3 nucleotides: TGTGCCAGCAGCGATACCGGGCCCCTGGATGTTTGGGAGCAGTACTTC.

On this clonotype: The junction departs from germline at one end; a sequencing error may be responsible. V is TRBV7-8 and J is TRBJ1-2; D ambiguous. Germline-derived CDR1 and CDR2 are SGHVS and FQNEAQ. The CDR3 totals 13 residues. This chain's CDR3 is CASSFGNIYVYTF. CDR3 sequence (DNA): TGTGCCAGCAGCTTCGGGAACATCTATGTCTACACCTTC. Full variable domain (outside the CDR3, taken from reference TRBV7-8 and TRBJ1-2): GAGVSQSPRYKVAKRGQDVALRCDPISGHVSLFWYQQALGQGPEFLTYFQNEAQLDKSGLPSDRFFAERPEGSVSTLKIQRTQQEDSAVYLCASSFGNIYVYTFGSGTRLTVV.

This CDR3 reads CASSRRFDPEQFF. CDR3 bases: TGTGCCAGCAGCCGTAGATTCGACCCTGAGCAGTTCTTC. V and J are TRBV3-1 and TRBJ2-1; D remains ambiguous. The CDR3 has 13 amino acids. V lost 4 bases and J 9 bases, leaving 13 bases between the germline ends. Germline-derived CDR1 and CDR2 are LGHDT and YNNKEL (reference sequence).

In its sample, this clonotype was seen a few times. V is TRBV6-5 and J is TRBJ1-2; 10 bases match TRBD1. Trimming removed 2 bases from V and 4 bases from J; junction bases left unmatched: 7. This CDR3 has 16 residues. Germline loops: CDR1 MNHEY, CDR2 SVGAGI. Here the CDR3 DNA reads TGTGCCAGCAGTTACAGGGTGACAGGGGGCTCCTATGGCTACACCTTC. Its translation is CASSYRVTGGSYGYTF.

This clonotype has a count of ten or more. This chain joins TRBV11-2 and TRBJ2-3, with 14 bases fitting TRBD2. The germline CDR1 and CDR2 sequences are SGHAT and FQNNGV. The junction had 11 bases not matched to a gene; V was cut back by 3 bases and J by 0 bases. The length of the CDR3 is 20 residues. CDR3 in DNA: TGTGCCAGCAGCTTTACCCCCAGGACTAGCGGGGGGCCCAGCACAGATACGCAGTATTTT. Translated, it gives CASSFTPRTSGGPSTDTQYF.

The chain joins TRBV30 to TRBJ2-2, with 8 bases aligning to TRBD2. The CDR3 sequence is 13 residues long. With V trimmed by 5 bases and J by 4 bases, 3 bases remained unmatched. Germline values: CDR1 GTSNPN, CDR2 SVGIG (reference sequence). In DNA, the CDR3 is TGTGCCTGGGGCGGGGGGCCCACCGGGGAGCTGTTTTTT. Translation gives CAWGGGPTGELFF. Filled out from reference TRBV30 and TRBJ2-2, the complete variable domain reads SQTIHQWPATLVQPVGSPLSLECTVEGTSNPNLYWYRQAAGRGLQLLFYSVGIGQISSEVPQNLSASRPQDRQFILSSKKLLLSDSGFYLCAWGGGPTGELFFGEGSRLTVL.

This clonotype has a count of ten or more. J is TRBJ2-5 and V is TRBV7-9, with D unresolved. The CDR3 length is 15 residues. Germline CDR1 reads SEHNR; CDR2 reads FQNEAQ (reference sequence). The V end was cut by 1 base, the J end by 4 bases, with 13 bases between. CDR3 sequence (DNA): TGTGCCAGCAGCTTAGGTGACCAAACCGGAGAGACCCAGTACTTC. It encodes CASSLGDQTGETQYF.

This chain links TRBV6-1 with TRBJ1-2; possible D gene TRBD1, 6 bases. Trimming removed 4 bases at V and 4 bases at J, with 19 bases between. The CDR3 has 16 residues. Germline V gives CDR1 MNHNS, CDR2 SASEGT. The CDR3 here is CASSGGQSLAFYGYTF. Here the CDR3 DNA reads TGTGCCAGCAGTGGGGGGCAGTCCCTCGCCTTCTATGGCTACACCTTC.

This clonotype occurred a few times. This sequence joins TRBV6-5 and TRBJ1-6, with D unresolved. CDR3 length: 14 amino acids. Trimming cost V 2 bases and J 14 bases, with 16 bases left between them. The germline V gene encodes CDR1 MNHEY and CDR2 SVGAGI. The CDR3 DNA reads as TGTGCCAGCAGTTACCGGCCCCGGCTAGAAGCCCTCCACTTT. Its protein is CASSYRPRLEALHF.

This clonotype appeared a few times. V is TRBV6-5 and J is TRBJ1-2; weak D call: TRBD1 (6 bases). CDR1 and CDR2 (germline): MNHEY, SVGAGI. V lost 2 bases and J lost 2, with 12 bases in between. The CDR3 is 15 residues long. CDR3 nucleotide sequence: TGTGCCAGCAGTTACCGTTCGACAGGCAACTATGGCTACACCTTC. Translation gives CASSYRSTGNYGYTF.

This chain joins TRBV7-2 and TRBJ1-1; the match to TRBD1 covers 9 bases. The CDR3 runs to 17 residues. The ends lost 1 base at V and 1 base at J; junction bases unmatched: 7. Per the germline V gene, CDR1 is SGHTA and CDR2 is FQGNSA. CDR3 bases: TGTGCCAGCAGCTTAGGGACAGGGGCCTTCGCGAACACTGAAGCTTTCTTT. Protein: CASSLGTGAFANTEAFF.

The rearrangement joins TRBV11-2 to TRBJ1-4; D is perhaps TRBD1 (6 bases). Trimming shortened V by 1 base and J by 3 bases, and 12 bases separated the two germline ends. The germline V gene encodes CDR1 SGHAT and CDR2 FQNNGV. The CDR3 loop spans 16 amino acids. CDR3 amino acids: CASSLGGHVANEKLFF. In DNA, the CDR3 is TGTGCCAGCAGCTTAGGGGGACACGTGGCTAATGAAAAACTGTTTTTT.

The chain is built from TRBV5-1 and TRBJ2-3; possibly TRBD2 for D (6 bases). The CDR3 covers 18 residues. V lost 7 bases, J lost 1 base, and 25 bases lay in between. Germline assignment: CDR1 SGHRS and CDR2 YFSETQ. This chain's CDR3 is CASHPQKRVRGGTDTQYF. DNA of the CDR3: TGCGCCAGCCATCCCCAGAAAAGAGTGCGGGGTGGCACAGATACGCAGTATTTT.

The chain employs TRBV19 and TRBJ2-2; TRBD2 agrees at 8 bases. J lost 9 bases, V lost 5 bases, and 14 bases had no gene match. The CDR3 is made up of 16 amino acids. The germline V gene encodes CDR1 LNHDA and CDR2 SQIVND (reference sequence). Here the CDR3 reads CASSVPTGGRMRELFF. The DNA of the CDR3 is TGTGCCAGTAGTGTCCCTACGGGGGGGCGAATGAGGGAGCTGTTTTTT.

This clonotype was seen only a few times. This chain uses TRBV4-3 with TRBJ1-2; D may be TRBD1 (6 bases). The germline V gene encodes CDR1 LGHNA and CDR2 YSLEER. The CDR3 extends over 16 amino acids. The V end lost 0 bases, the J end lost 3 bases, and 14 bases lay between the germline ends. The CDR3 DNA reads as TGCGCCAGCAGCCAAGATTGGTTCAGGGGTTACTATGGCTACACCTTC. The encoded protein is CASSQDWFRGYYGYTF.

This chain links TRBV3-1 with TRBJ2-3; D is unresolved. Trimming stripped 0 bases from V and 4 bases from J, with 11 bases between. The CDR3 is 15 amino acids. In germline, CDR1 is LGHDT, CDR2 YNNKEL (reference sequence). For the CDR3, the DNA is TGTGCCAGCAGCCAAGACCTGGGGTACTCAGATACGCAGTATTTT. It encodes CASSQDLGYSDTQYF.

This clonotype was seen only a few times. V is TRBV12-3 or TRBV12-4 and J is TRBJ1-3, with D hard to call. The CDR3 covers 14 residues. With 5 bases removed from V and 7 bases from J, the gap between germline ends came to 15 bases. CDR3 residues: CASSPRRDGNTIYF. Here the CDR3 DNA reads TGTGCCAGCAGTCCCCGGAGGGATGGCAACACCATATATTTT.

This clonotype was seen many times. The genes are TRBV11-2 and TRBJ2-1, with 9 bases matching TRBD1. CDR1 and CDR2 (germline): SGHAT, FQNNGV. V was clipped by 0 bases and J by 7 bases; unmatched bases: 13. The CDR3 extends over 18 amino acids. In DNA form, the CDR3 reads TGTGCCAGCAGCTTAGAGCCGGGGACAGGGTTCGGCGTGAATGAGCAGTTCTTC. Protein sequence: CASSLEPGTGFGVNEQFF. The full variable domain, rest sourced from reference TRBV11-2 and TRBJ2-1, is EAGVAQSPRYKIIEKRQSVAFWCNPISGHATLYWYQQILGQGPKLLIQFQNNGVVDDSQLPKDRFSAERLKGVDSTLKIQPAKLEDSAVYLCASSLEPGTGFGVNEQFFGPGTRLTVL.

In its sample, this clonotype was seen a few times. The chain has TRBV18 and TRBJ1-1; D gene uncertain. This CDR3 contains 13 residues. V was cut by 10 bases and J by 1 base, with 13 bases left in between. The germline V gene encodes CDR1 KGHSH and CDR2 LQKENI. The CDR3 DNA follows: TGTGCCACCCGAGAGGGAAGGAACACTGAAGCTTTCTTT. Amino acids: CATREGRNTEAFF.